Below are 32 T cell receptor beta chains sequenced from a single sample in a study of shared clonotypes between healthy human individuals. Data came from immunoSEQ multiplex PCR; TCRdb stores just in-frame clones and leaves some out. Of 550,000 to 700,000 clones listed, more than 70% were seen once; the top ten hold around 1.8%. What was sequenced was memory CD4+ T cells sorted from blood. Subset noted: CD45RA-negative fraction. The receptors were sampled from a woman in her 30s in good health.

The genes are TRBV27 and TRBJ2-5; either TRBD1 or TRBD2 may fit D (5 bases each). The germline gives CDR1 MNHEY, CDR2 SMNVEV (reference sequence). V lost 6 bases, J lost 2 bases, and 19 bases lay in between. The CDR3 is made up of 16 amino acids. The CDR3 DNA is TGTGCCAGCAGCCCAAGTGGGACCGGACGGCAAGAGACCCAGTACTTC. This translates into CASSPSGTGRQETQYF.

This chain links TRBV30 with TRBJ2-2; TRBD1 matches at 7 bases. V was clipped by 3 bases and J by 1 base; unmatched bases: 5. Per the germline V gene, CDR1 is GTSNPN and CDR2 is SVGIG (reference sequence). The CDR3 runs to 15 residues. CDR3 in amino acids: CAWRKQGMNTGELFF. For the CDR3, the DNA is TGTGCCTGGAGGAAACAGGGGATGAACACCGGGGAGCTGTTTTTT.

This clone has a handful of counts. CDR3 residues: CASSFRGRGGAFF. The CDR3, as DNA: TGTGCCAGCAGTTTCAGGGGTCGCGGGGGAGCTTTCTTT. This rearrangement joins TRBV27 to TRBJ1-1; D might be TRBD1 (6 bases). Trimming pared 3 bases from V and 10 bases from J, leaving 15 bases between. Germline CDR1 and CDR2: MNHEY and SMNVEV (reference sequence). The CDR3 has 13 amino acids.

The V gene is TRBV18, the J gene TRBJ2-5; no definite D call. CDR1 is KGHSH, CDR2 LQKENI, per germline. Between the trimmed V and J ends, which lost 0 bases and 5 bases, there was a span of 10 bases. This CDR3 contains 14 residues. The CDR3 region is CASSPPANTETQYF. The CDR3 DNA follows: TGTGCCAGCTCACCACCCGCGAATACGGAGACCCAGTACTTC.

The J gene is TRBJ1-3, the V gene TRBV9; no clear D gene. The CDR3 totals 16 residues. V was cut by 1 base and J by 0 bases, with 11 bases left in between. The V gene's germline CDR1 is SGDLS and CDR2 YYNGEE. As DNA, the CDR3 is TGTGCCAGCAGCGTAAGTTTGGCTAGCTCTGGAAACACCATATATTTT. Protein sequence: CASSVSLASSGNTIYF.

This sequence joins TRBV27 and TRBJ1-3; D possibly corresponds to TRBD1 (6 bases). The length of the CDR3 is 14 residues. The V and J ends lost 6 bases and 3 bases respectively, with 12 bases between them. The germline V gene encodes CDR1 MNHEY and CDR2 SMNVEV (reference sequence). The DNA for the CDR3 is TGTGCCAGCAGACCAACAGGGCGTGGAAACACCATATATTTT. Its translation: CASRPTGRGNTIYF.

The rearrangement links TRBV5-4 to TRBJ2-5; perhaps TRBD2 as D (7 bases). The CDR3 has 14 amino acids. Trimming took 4 bases from V and 5 from J, leaving 15 bases between them. Per the germline V gene, CDR1 is SGHNT and CDR2 is YYREEE (reference sequence). CDR3 sequence: CASSRSEGGETQYF. The CDR3 DNA sequence: TGTGCCAGCAGCCGGTCCGAGGGGGGGGAGACCCAGTACTTC.

This rearrangement joins TRBV27 to TRBJ1-3; TRBD1 aligns across 10 bases. V trimming: 3 bases; J trimming: 0 bases; junction bases outside the gene matches: 2. The CDR3 consists of 16 residues. The germline V gene encodes CDR1 MNHEY and CDR2 SMNVEV (reference sequence). The CDR3 loop is CASSLTGGLSGNTIYF. CDR3 bases: TGTGCCAGCAGTTTGACAGGGGGCCTCTCTGGAAACACCATATATTTT.

The rearrangement links TRBV10-2 to TRBJ1-2; TRBD1 is a possible D gene (6 bases). Looked up from germline, CDR1 is WSHSY and CDR2 is SAAADI. The CDR3 has 13 residues. V lost 3 bases to trimming and J lost 4 bases, with 9 bases between them. For the CDR3, the DNA is TGCGCCAGCAGTGAACCGGACAGCTATGGCTACACCTTC. It encodes CASSEPDSYGYTF.

V and J are TRBV6-5 and TRBJ1-2; tentatively, D is TRBD1 (6 bases). Trimming removed 4 bases at V and 5 bases at J, with 14 bases between. This CDR3 is 14 amino acids long. The germline CDR1 and CDR2 sequences are MNHEY and SVGAGI. CDR3 in amino acids: CASSSLTGTYGYTF. The DNA for the CDR3 is TGTGCCAGCAGTTCCCTAACAGGGACGTATGGCTACACCTTC.

In this sample, this clone turned up a few times. The chain carries TRBV7-7 and TRBJ2-2, with no clear D. Trimming pared 8 bases from V and 4 bases from J, leaving 11 bases between. This CDR3 contains 13 residues. Germline V CDR1 and CDR2: SSHAT, FNYEAQ (reference sequence). CDR3 amino acids: CASGAMGTGELFF. The DNA for the CDR3 is TGTGCCAGCGGTGCGATGGGCACCGGGGAGCTGTTTTTT.

V gene TRBV19 combines with J gene TRBJ2-3; 10 bases agree with TRBD2. The CDR3 loop spans 15 amino acids. Germline V gives CDR1 LNHDA, CDR2 SQIVND (reference sequence). J was trimmed by 2 bases and V by 9 bases; bases with no gene match: 8. CDR3 nucleotide sequence: TGTGCCAGCGCCCGACTAGCGGGCTTCACAGATACGCAGTATTTT. Residues: CASARLAGFTDTQYF.

This clone was recorded only once. This chain uses TRBV19 with TRBJ2-3; 11 bases match TRBD2. Trimming cost V 5 bases and J 4 bases; bases outside gene matches: 5. Germline-derived CDR1 and CDR2 are LNHDA and SQIVND (reference sequence). The CDR3 extends over 15 amino acids. CDR3 DNA: TGTGCCAGTAGTCAACTAGCGGGAGAATCAGATACGCAGTATTTT. Translating it yields CASSQLAGESDTQYF.

The chain is built from TRBV13 and TRBJ1-1, with 7 nucleotides matching TRBD1. The CDR3 contains 14 residues. Trimming cost V 1 base and J 5 bases; bases outside gene matches: 4. The V gene's germline CDR1 is PRHDT and CDR2 FYEKMQ (reference sequence). As DNA, the CDR3 is TGTGCCAGCAGCTTAGAGACAGGGCGAACTGAAGCTTTCTTT. The encoded protein is CASSLETGRTEAFF.

V usage is TRBV5-1 and J usage is TRBJ2-1; 14 bases agree with TRBD2. CDR1 is SGHRS, CDR2 YFSETQ, per germline. The V gene end was trimmed by 4 bases and the J gene end by 6 bases; junction bases not matched to a gene: 9. This CDR3 is built from 17 residues. The CDR3 nucleotides are TGCGCCAGCAGCCTCCCATCCGGGACTAGCGGGAGCAATGAGCAGTTCTTC. The encoded protein is CASSLPSGTSGSNEQFF. The variable domain in full, with the rest retrieved from reference TRBV5-1 and TRBJ2-1, is KAGVTQTPRYLIKTRGQQVTLSCSPISGHRSVSWYQQTPGQGLQFLFEYFSETQRNKGNFPGRFSGRQFSNSRSEMNVSTLELGDSALYLCASSLPSGTSGSNEQFFGPGTRLTVL.

This chain joins TRBV10-2 and TRBJ2-5, with 8 bases matching TRBD2. The germline V gene has CDR1 WSHSY and CDR2 SAAADI. Trimming took 6 bases from V and 1 from J; bases not matched to a gene: 4. The CDR3 is 14 residues long. This CDR3 reads CASRGLVSQETQYF. For the CDR3, the DNA is TGCGCCAGCAGGGGACTAGTCTCCCAAGAGACCCAGTACTTC.

This clone was counted ten times or more. This rearrangement joins TRBV14 to TRBJ2-6; TRBD1 aligns across 7 bases. The germline CDR1 and CDR2 sequences are SGHDN and FVKESK. Losses at the gene ends were 4 bases for V and 0 bases for J; bases not matched to a gene: 9. The CDR3 contains 18 residues. The CDR3 sequence: CASSPSTGASSGANVLTF. CDR3 DNA: TGTGCCAGCAGCCCAAGTACAGGGGCGTCCTCTGGGGCCAACGTCCTGACTTTC.

The rearrangement links TRBV5-1 to TRBJ1-1; possible D gene TRBD1, 5 bases. Germline V CDR1 and CDR2: SGHRS, YFSETQ. The CDR3 spans 14 residues. The germline V and J ends were trimmed by 1 base and 1 base, with 8 bases remaining between them. This CDR3 is CASSLPGTNTEAFF. CDR3 DNA: TGCGCCAGCAGCTTGCCAGGGACGAACACTGAAGCTTTCTTT.

This clone was seen many times. The chain is built from TRBV11-2 and TRBJ2-7; D possibly corresponds to TRBD2 (6 bases). Germline V gene sequence: CDR1 SGHAT, CDR2 FQNNGV. V was clipped by 5 bases and J by 9 bases, with 20 bases between them. The CDR3 is 14 amino acids. The CDR3 region is CASSPNRGSIGQYF. CDR3 DNA: TGTGCCAGCAGCCCCAACCGGGGGAGCATTGGGCAGTACTTC.

In its sample, this clone was seen a few times. This chain connects TRBV28 to TRBJ2-5; D unresolved. The V end lost 2 bases, the J end lost 5 bases, and 9 bases lay between the germline ends. Germline CDR1 MDHEN, CDR2 SYDVKM. There are 13 residues in the CDR3. This chain's CDR3 is CASSLTVAETQYF. The DNA of the CDR3 is TGTGCCAGCAGTTTAACCGTAGCCGAGACCCAGTACTTC. The full variable domain, with the rest looked up from reference TRBV28 and TRBJ2-5, is DVKVTQSSRYLVKRTGEKVFLECVQDMDHENMFWYRQDPGLGLRLIYFSYDVKMKEKGDIPEGYSVSREKKERFSLILESASTNQTSMYLCASSLTVAETQYFGPGTRLLVL.

The CDR3 DNA reads as TGTGCCAGCAGCTTAGATCCGAGAGGTTTAGGACTCAATGAGCAGTTCTTC. Amino acid sequence: CASSLDPRGLGLNEQFF. This chain connects TRBV11-2 to TRBJ2-1; the D gene is possibly TRBD2 (5 bases). Germline CDR1 and CDR2: SGHAT and FQNNGV. This CDR3 has 17 residues. V lost 0 bases, J lost 6 bases, and 18 bases lay in between.

The V call is TRBV5-4, the J call TRBJ1-4; possibly TRBD1 for D (5 bases). V was trimmed by 1 base and J by 0 bases, leaving 10 bases between them. CDR3 length: 16 amino acids. Germline loops: CDR1 SGHNT, CDR2 YYREEE (reference sequence). CDR3 DNA: TGTGCCAGCAGCTTGCGGCAGGGAGCAACTAATGAAAAACTGTTTTTT. Its translation is CASSLRQGATNEKLFF.

The chain uses TRBV10-3 and TRBJ2-1; D might be TRBD2 (6 bases). This CDR3 comprises 13 residues. Germline V gene lookup returns CDR1 ENHRY and CDR2 SYGVKD. V was shortened by 8 bases and J by 4 bases, with 12 bases between the two germline ends. CDR3 in amino acids: CAIASEPYNEQFF. For the CDR3, the DNA is TGTGCCATCGCTAGCGAGCCTTACAATGAGCAGTTCTTC.

This clone appeared a few times. The rearrangement joins TRBV29-1 to TRBJ2-7; no definite D call. Germline lookup yields CDR1 SQVTM and CDR2 ANQGSEA. This CDR3 region has 13 residues. V was clipped by 1 base and J by 5 bases, with 12 bases between them. The CDR3 coding sequence is TGCAGCGTTGAAGTGGGGATCGGCAACGAGCAGTACTTC. As protein: CSVEVGIGNEQYF.

The chain is built from TRBV2 and TRBJ2-2, with D possibly TRBD1 on 7 matching bases. The ends were cut back, 7 bases at V and 5 bases at J, with 14 bases in the middle. Germline CDR1 and CDR2: SNHLY and FYNNEI. The CDR3 covers 14 residues. The CDR3 reads CASTGAGGTGELFF. CDR3 DNA: TGTGCCAGCACTGGAGCAGGGGGGACCGGGGAGCTGTTTTTT.

This chain connects TRBV7-9 to TRBJ2-1; tentative D call: TRBD1 (6 bases). The CDR3 covers 12 residues. The germline V gene encodes CDR1 SEHNR and CDR2 FQNEAQ (reference sequence). Trimming stripped 4 bases from V and 10 bases from J, with 11 bases between. For the CDR3, the DNA is TGTGCCAGCAGCTCGGTGGGGGCCGAGCAGTTCTTC. Protein sequence: CASSSVGAEQFF.

Here the CDR3 DNA reads TGTGCCAGTCGAGCAGGGTTGGATGAGCAGTTCTTC. Its translation is CASRAGLDEQFF. This chain joins TRBV19 and TRBJ2-1; maybe TRBD1 (5 bases). CDR3 length: 12 residues. Trimming removed 8 bases from V and 8 bases from J, with 13 bases in between. CDR1 is LNHDA and CDR2 is SQIVND in the germline V gene (reference sequence).

This rearrangement joins TRBV19 to TRBJ2-5, with TRBD2 matching over 10 bases. Trimming at V came to 5 bases and at J to 5 bases, leaving 8 bases not matched to a gene. CDR1 is LNHDA, CDR2 SQIVND, per germline (reference sequence). This CDR3 is 15 amino acids long. The CDR3 is CASSGSGRIQETQYF. The CDR3, as DNA: TGTGCCAGTAGTGGTAGCGGGAGGATTCAGGAGACCCAGTACTTC.

The chain links TRBV19 to TRBJ2-2; D remains unclear. This CDR3 has 13 residues. Germline lookup yields CDR1 LNHDA and CDR2 SQIVND (reference sequence). Trimming shortened V by 3 bases and J by 4 bases, and 6 bases separated the two germline ends. CDR3 coding DNA: TGTGCCAGTAGTATTGCGATCACCGGGGAGCTGTTTTTT. This translates into CASSIAITGELFF.

The V call is TRBV28, the J call TRBJ1-5, with D possibly TRBD1 on 5 matching bases. The V gene's germline CDR1 is MDHEN and CDR2 SYDVKM. The CDR3 covers 13 residues. The CDR3 DNA reads TGTGGCTTGTCCAGGGATAGCAATCAGCCCCAGCATTTT. Translated, it gives CGLSRDSNQPQHF.

This rearrangement joins TRBV6-5 to TRBJ2-1, with D possibly TRBD2 on 6 matching bases. CDR3 length: 13 amino acids. Germline assignment: CDR1 MNHEY and CDR2 SVGAGI. The ends were cut back, 4 bases at V and 8 bases at J, with 12 bases in the middle. The CDR3 loop reads CASSLGREDEQFF. The CDR3 DNA sequence: TGTGCCAGCAGTTTGGGGCGGGAAGATGAGCAGTTCTTC.

This clone has a single count. This chain connects TRBV5-1 to TRBJ2-3; no definite D call. Germline lookup yields CDR1 SGHRS and CDR2 YFSETQ. V gave up 2 bases and J gave up 2 bases, with 9 bases separating them. This CDR3 is built from 14 residues. The CDR3 DNA follows: TGCGCCAGCAGCTTTGGGTGGGACACAGATACGCAGTATTTT. Protein: CASSFGWDTDTQYF.